The entry that follows covers one T cell receptor beta chain sequence. Germline trimming cut 4 bases from V and 0 bases from J; bases unmatched to any gene: 10. CDR1 and CDR2 from the germline V gene are SGHRS and YFSETQ. The CDR3 runs to 19 residues. MiXCR was run by TCRdb on the RT-PCR reads, yielding one entry per CDR3 protein. The repertoire holds about 960,000 distinct CDR3 sequences, with roughly 17% as singletons. These data originate in a study of patients and donors after allogeneic stem cell transplantation. The sample comprised blood, either unsorted or a sorted T cell fraction (not recorded which). This receptor was taken from a human donor who was either an allogeneic HSCT recipient or a stem cell or donor lymphocyte infusion donor (not recorded which). It is not recorded whose cells these are; they may come from a transplant donor. The chain joins TRBV5-1 to TRBJ2-3; 14 nucleotides align to TRBD2. CDR3 in DNA: TGCGCCAGCAGCCCGACGGGACTAGCGGGAGATTGGAGCACAGATACGCAGTATTTT. Translated: CASSPTGLAGDWSTDTQYF.